This TCR beta chain was identified in a study of cytomegalovirus exposure and HLA in healthy donors. Study conclusions and caveats: Further analysis, carried out later, found HLA-associated TCR beta chains more clonally expanded than equally common other chains.

Concerning this clone itself: Its antigen is unidentified. The same CDR3 also results from other DNA sequences found in this sample.

The PCR contained 60 Vbeta and 13 Jbeta primers. Profiling relied on immunoSEQ multiplex PCR, and the TCRdb table lists in-frame clones only, not all of them. The repertoire holds 170,000 or so clones, with under 80% as singletons. V was clipped by 1 base and J by 8 bases, with 8 bases between them. The V gene's germline CDR1 is MNHNS and CDR2 SASEGT. This CDR3 has 12 amino acids. Sequenced input: PBMCs. The chain has TRBV6-1 and TRBJ1-2; the D gene is possibly TRBD1 (5 bases). This TCR came from a woman in her forties or fifties in good health and CMV-seropositive. CDR3 loop: CASSEGGVGYTF. In DNA, the CDR3 is TGTGCCAGCAGTGAAGGGGGGGTCGGCTACACCTTC.